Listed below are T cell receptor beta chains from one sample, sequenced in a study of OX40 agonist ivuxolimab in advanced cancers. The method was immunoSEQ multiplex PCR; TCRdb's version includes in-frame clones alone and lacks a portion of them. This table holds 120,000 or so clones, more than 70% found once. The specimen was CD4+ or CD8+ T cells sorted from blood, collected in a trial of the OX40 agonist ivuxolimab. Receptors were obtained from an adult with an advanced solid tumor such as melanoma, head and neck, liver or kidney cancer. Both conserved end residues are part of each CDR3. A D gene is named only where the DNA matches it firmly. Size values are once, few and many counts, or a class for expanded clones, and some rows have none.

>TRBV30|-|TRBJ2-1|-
CAWSGPGEQFF
TGTGCCTGGAGTGGACCCGGGGAGCAGTTCTTC
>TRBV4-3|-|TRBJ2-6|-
CASSRGDGANVLTF
TGCGCCAGCAGCCGGGGAGACGGGGCCAACGTCCTGACTTTC
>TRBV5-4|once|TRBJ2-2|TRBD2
CASRSGSGRATGELFF
TGTGCCAGCAGATCTGGAAGCGGGAGGGCCACCGGGGAGCTGTTTTTT
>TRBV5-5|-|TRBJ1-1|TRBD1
CASSPPTGYTEAFF
TGTGCCAGCAGCCCCCCGACAGGGTACACTGAAGCTTTCTTT
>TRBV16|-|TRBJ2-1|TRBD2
CASSQSASGPPLF
TGTGCCAGCAGCCAATCGGCTAGCGGCCCGCCTCTCTTC
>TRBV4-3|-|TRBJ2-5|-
CASSQERGGSETQYF
TGCGCCAGCAGCCAAGAAAGGGGGGGCTCCGAGACCCAGTACTTC
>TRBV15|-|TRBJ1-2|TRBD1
CATSQGALGYTF
TGTGCCACCAGCCAGGGGGCCCTCGGCTACACCTTC
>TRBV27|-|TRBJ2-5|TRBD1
CASSSIPDRGGKETQYF
TGTGCCAGCAGTTCCATCCCGGACAGGGGGGGTAAAGAGACCCAGTACTTC
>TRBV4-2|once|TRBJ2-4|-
CASSQQGHTKNIQYF
TGTGCCAGCAGCCAGCAGGGCCACACCAAAAACATTCAGTACTTC
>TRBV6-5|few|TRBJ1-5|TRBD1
CASSGTGDNQPQHF
TGTGCCAGCAGTGGGACAGGGGACAATCAGCCCCAGCATTTT
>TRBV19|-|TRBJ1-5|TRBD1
CASSNRGTGGRQPQHF
TGTGCCAGTAGTAATCGGGGGACAGGGGGTCGTCAGCCCCAGCATTTT
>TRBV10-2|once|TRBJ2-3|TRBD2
CASSEFTPGLAESDTDTQYF
TGCGCCAGCAGTGAGTTTACCCCCGGGCTAGCGGAATCAGACACAGATACGCAGTATTTT
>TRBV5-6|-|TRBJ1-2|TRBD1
CASSYGQAYGYTF
TGTGCCAGCAGCTACGGACAGGCTTATGGCTACACCTTC
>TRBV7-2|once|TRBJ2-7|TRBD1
CASSRDRVYEQYF
TGTGCCAGCAGCCGGGACAGGGTCTACGAGCAGTACTTC
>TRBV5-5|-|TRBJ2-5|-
CASSLAETQYF
TGTGCCAGCAGCTTGGCCGAGACCCAGTACTTC
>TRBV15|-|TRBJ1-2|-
CATSRGGGGPYGYTF
TGTGCCACCAGCAGAGGGGGCGGGGGGCCCTATGGCTACACCTTC
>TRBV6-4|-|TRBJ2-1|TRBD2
CASSVTSGGHNEQFF
TGTGCCAGCAGTGTAACTAGCGGGGGGCACAATGAGCAGTTCTTC
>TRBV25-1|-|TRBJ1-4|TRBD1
CASSEWVGGEANEKLFF
TGTGCCAGCAGTGAATGGGTAGGGGGCGAGGCTAATGAAAAACTGTTTTTT
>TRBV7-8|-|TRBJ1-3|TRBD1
CASSLARRGQYSGNTIYF
TGTGCCAGCAGCTTAGCTCGAAGGGGACAGTACTCTGGAAACACCATATATTTT
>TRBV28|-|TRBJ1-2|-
CASSLWDGYTF
TGTGCCAGCAGTTTGTGGGATGGCTACACCTTC
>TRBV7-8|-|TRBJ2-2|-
CASSLLARVAGTGELFF
TGTGCCAGCAGCTTACTGGCTAGGGTTGCGGGTACCGGGGAGCTGTTTTTT
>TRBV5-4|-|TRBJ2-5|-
CATHLAGGAQETQYF
TGTGCCACTCACTTGGCCGGGGGCGCCCAAGAGACCCAGTACTTC
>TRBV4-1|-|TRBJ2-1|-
CASSPGIRTQSSYNEQFF
TGCGCCAGCAGCCCCGGAATTCGGACTCAGAGCTCCTACAATGAGCAGTTCTTC
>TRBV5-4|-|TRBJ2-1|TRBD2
CASSFREGGIGEQFF
TGTGCCAGCAGCTTTCGGGAGGGGGGTATCGGTGAGCAGTTCTTC
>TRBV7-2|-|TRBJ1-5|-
CASSSYDQPQHF
TGTGCCAGCAGCTCCTATGATCAGCCCCAGCATTTT
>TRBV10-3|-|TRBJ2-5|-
CAITRGLGETQYF
TGTGCCATCACCCGGGGGCTGGGGGAGACCCAGTACTTC
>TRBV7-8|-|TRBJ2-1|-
CASSLARIEQFF
TGTGCCAGCAGCTTAGCTCGCATTGAGCAGTTCTTC
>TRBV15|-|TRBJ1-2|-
CATSRDPGTGVGYTF
TGTGCCACCAGCAGAGATCCGGGAACTGGTGTTGGCTACACCTTC
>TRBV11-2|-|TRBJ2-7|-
CASSPRGTVSDEQYF
TGTGCCAGCAGCCCACGGGGGACAGTGAGTGACGAGCAGTACTTC
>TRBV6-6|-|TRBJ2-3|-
CASSQTRRTQYF
TGTGCCAGCAGCCAGACTCGGCGTACGCAGTATTTT
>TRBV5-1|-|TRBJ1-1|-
CASSLATENTEAFF
TGCGCCAGCAGCCTCGCGACAGAGAACACTGAAGCTTTCTTT
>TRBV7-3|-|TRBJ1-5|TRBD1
CASSLGRQGKMHF
TGTGCCAGCAGCTTGGGTAGACAGGGAAAAATGCATTTT
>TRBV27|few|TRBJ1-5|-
CASKVEGNSNQPQHF
TGTGCCAGCAAGGTGGAAGGCAATAGCAATCAGCCCCAGCATTTT
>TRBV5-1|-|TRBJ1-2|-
CASSLPGGKRDSYGYTF
TGCGCCAGCAGCTTACCGGGAGGCAAAAGGGATTCCTATGGCTACACCTTC
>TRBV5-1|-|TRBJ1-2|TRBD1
CASSSSGTGADYGYTF
TGCGCCAGCAGCTCCTCCGGGACAGGGGCGGACTATGGCTACACCTTC
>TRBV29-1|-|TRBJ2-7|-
CSVEGQGDEQYF
TGCAGCGTTGAAGGTCAGGGCGACGAGCAGTACTTC
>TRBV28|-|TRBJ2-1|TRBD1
CASTIHRGMVSNEQFF
TGTGCCAGCACGATCCACAGGGGCATGGTGTCCAATGAGCAGTTCTTC
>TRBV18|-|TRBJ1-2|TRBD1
CASSRGTGEDYGYTF
TGTGCCAGCTCACGAGGGACAGGGGAAGACTATGGCTACACCTTC
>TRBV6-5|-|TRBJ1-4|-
CASSYSRINEKLFF
TGTGCCAGCAGTTACTCCAGAATTAATGAAAAACTGTTTTTT